The rows below give T cell receptor beta chains drawn from one sample of a study of blood T cell repertoires in COVID-19. Method: immunoSEQ multiplex PCR; TCRdb's copy keeps in-frame clones and lacks some. This sample has around 250,000 clones, with approximately 91% found just once. Material for sequencing was peripheral blood. These TCRs come from a human donor in a cohort sampled during active COVID-19. Each CDR3 is given with its conserved first and last residue. The order of the fields is D gene, clone size, V gene, J gene, CDR3 protein, CDR3 DNA. D genes are given only for firm matches. The size field is filled for only some rows; it gives once, few, many or a size class.

NA	once	TRBV10-1	TRBJ2-2	CASSERVGSGNTGELFF	TGCGCCAGCAGTGAGCGGGTTGGTAGCGGAAACACCGGGGAGCTGTTTTTT
NA	NA	TRBV19	TRBJ2-1	CASTLPRSNEQFF	TGTGCCAGTACCCTTCCTAGGAGTAATGAGCAGTTCTTC
TRBD1	NA	TRBV18	TRBJ1-1	CASSGQGVNTEAFF	TGTGCCAGCTCAGGACAGGGGGTGAACACTGAAGCTTTCTTT
TRBD2	NA	TRBV24-1	TRBJ2-3	CATSEDTSGSLYTQYF	TGTGCCACCAGTGAGGATACTAGCGGGAGTTTGTATACGCAGTATTTT
TRBD2	NA	TRBV12-3/TRBV12-4	TRBJ2-1	CATNRRGDEQFF	TGTGCCACCAATCGGCGGGGGGATGAGCAGTTCTTC
TRBD1	NA	TRBV7-8	TRBJ1-2	CASSLAWFGGTDRLNYGYTF	TGTGCCAGCAGCTTAGCGTGGTTCGGTGGGACAGACCGCCTTAACTATGGCTACACCTTC
NA	NA	TRBV5-1	TRBJ2-7	CASSFNRDVATYEQYF	TGCGCCAGCAGCTTCAACAGGGACGTTGCGACCTACGAGCAGTACTTC
NA	NA	TRBV14	TRBJ1-3	CASSRRGSGNTIYF	TGTGCCAGCAGCCGTCGGGGCTCTGGAAACACCATATATTTT
NA	once	TRBV7-2	TRBJ2-7	CASRLGGGPSYEQYF	TGTGCCAGCAGATTAGGGGGAGGGCCTTCCTACGAGCAGTACTTC
NA	NA	TRBV15	TRBJ2-7	CATSRDRGNEQYF	TGTGCCACCAGCAGAGATCGGGGGAACGAGCAGTACTTC
TRBD1	once	TRBV5-1	TRBJ1-1	CASTQYRDRGRTFF	TGCGCCAGCACTCAATACCGGGACAGGGGGCGAACCTTCTTT
NA	NA	TRBV4-3	TRBJ1-2	CASSQTRGYDYGYTF	TGCGCCAGCAGCCAGACAAGGGGTTATGACTATGGCTACACCTTC
NA	NA	TRBV7-9	TRBJ2-7	CASSLAVSDSEQYF	TGTGCCAGCAGCTTAGCAGTTAGCGATAGCGAGCAGTACTTC
NA	NA	TRBV10-3	TRBJ2-7	CAISSQSGSSYEQYF	TGTGCCATCAGCTCCCAATCAGGGTCCTCCTACGAGCAGTACTTC
TRBD1	NA	TRBV5-1	TRBJ2-7	CASSLGQGGKQYF	TGCGCCAGCAGCCTGGGACAGGGCGGTAAGCAGTACTTC
NA	NA	TRBV19	TRBJ1-1	CASRPSGAKNTEAFF	TGTGCCAGTAGGCCCTCCGGAGCGAAGAACACTGAAGCTTTCTTT
TRBD1	NA	TRBV16	TRBJ1-5	CASSPFDRDQPQHF	TGTGCCAGCAGCCCCTTTGACAGGGATCAGCCCCAGCATTTT
NA	NA	TRBV7-2	TRBJ1-5	CASSPFRDSNQPQHF	TGTGCCAGCAGCCCATTCAGGGATAGCAATCAGCCCCAGCATTTT
TRBD2	NA	TRBV7-3	TRBJ2-1	CASSSLAGGDNEQFF	TGTGCCAGCAGCAGCCTAGCGGGAGGGGACAATGAGCAGTTCTTC
TRBD1	NA	TRBV6-6	TRBJ1-2	CASSFSPGQGHTF	TGTGCCAGCTCGTTTTCTCCGGGACAGGGGCACACCTTC
NA	NA	TRBV13	TRBJ2-2	CASSSQTGTTGELFF	TGTGCCAGCAGCTCACAGACAGGGACTACCGGGGAGCTGTTTTTT
TRBD2	NA	TRBV19	TRBJ2-7	CASSPPGLAVPSYEQYF	TGTGCCAGTAGCCCTCCGGGACTAGCGGTTCCCTCCTACGAGCAGTACTTC
TRBD1	few	TRBV28	TRBJ1-2	CASRSDAGTGYGYTF	TGTGCCAGCAGATCTGACGCCGGGACAGGTTATGGCTACACCTTC
TRBD1	NA	TRBV27	TRBJ1-2	CASSSGQGFIYGYTF	TGTGCCAGCAGTTCGGGACAGGGGTTTATCTATGGCTACACCTTC
TRBD1	NA	TRBV5-4	TRBJ2-7	CASSLYRGVSYEQYF	TGTGCCAGCAGCTTGTACAGGGGAGTCTCCTACGAGCAGTACTTC
NA	few	TRBV7-6	TRBJ1-1	CASSPLPGKETEAFF	TGTGCCAGCAGCCCTCTCCCAGGGAAGGAGACTGAAGCTTTCTTT
NA	NA	TRBV6-5	TRBJ2-7	CATSAGAGRPYEQYF	TGTGCCACCTCCGCGGGGGCGGGGCGACCCTACGAGCAGTACTTC
NA	NA	TRBV15	TRBJ1-3	CATSRDFPGSGNTIYF	TGTGCCACCAGCAGAGATTTCCCGGGATCTGGAAACACCATATATTTT
NA	once	TRBV30	TRBJ1-2	CAWSVQATYGYTF	TGTGCCTGGAGTGTACAAGCGACCTATGGCTACACCTTC
TRBD1	NA	TRBV6-2/TRBV6-3	TRBJ1-2	CASSQGVGYTF	TGTGCCAGCAGCCAGGGGGTTGGCTACACCTTC
TRBD1	NA	TRBV7-2	TRBJ1-3	CASSLGRDRGHTIYF	TGTGCCAGCAGCTTGGGCCGGGACAGGGGTCACACCATATATTTT
NA	NA	TRBV28	TRBJ2-7	CASSQIKRSYYEQYF	TGTGCCAGCAGTCAAATTAAGAGGAGTTACTACGAGCAGTACTTC
TRBD1	NA	TRBV9	TRBJ1-1	CASSDGTGGWTEAFF	TGTGCCAGCAGCGACGGGACAGGGGGTTGGACTGAAGCTTTCTTT
NA	NA	TRBV7-9	TRBJ1-2	CASSLDREYGYTF	TGTGCCAGCAGCTTAGACAGGGAATATGGCTACACCTTC
TRBD2	NA	TRBV19	TRBJ2-7	CASSIVSVGLASNEQYF	TGTGCCAGTAGTATAGTGTCGGTGGGACTAGCTTCCAACGAGCAGTACTTC
NA	NA	TRBV13	TRBJ1-6	CASSSGQRNSPLHF	TGTGCCAGCAGCTCCGGACAAAGGAATTCACCCCTCCACTTT
NA	NA	TRBV19	TRBJ1-2	CASSPSTGSGNGYTF	TGTGCCAGTAGTCCCTCTACAGGGTCTGGAAATGGCTACACCTTC
TRBD2	NA	TRBV24-1	TRBJ2-1	CATSDGGLAEQFF	TGTGCCACCAGTGACGGGGGACTAGCAGAGCAGTTCTTC
TRBD1	NA	TRBV28	TRBJ2-3	CASRSSDRQGLFDTQYF	TGTGCCAGCAGATCATCGGACCGACAGGGGTTGTTTGATACGCAGTATTTT
TRBD1	NA	TRBV19	TRBJ2-7	CASSTAGTGGYEQYF	TGTGCCAGTAGTACTGCCGGGACAGGGGGTTACGAGCAGTACTTC
NA	NA	TRBV15	TRBJ1-1	CATSRVTGNRANTEAFF	TGTGCCACCAGCAGAGTTACAGGGAATCGAGCGAACACTGAAGCTTTCTTT
NA	NA	TRBV6-6	TRBJ2-7	CASSYSIGRVYEQYF	TGTGCCAGCAGTTACTCCATCGGGCGGGTCTACGAGCAGTACTTC
TRBD2	NA	TRBV3-1/TRBV3-2	TRBJ2-3	CASSPWRESTDTQYF	TGTGCCAGCAGCCCCTGGCGGGAGAGCACAGATACGCAGTATTTT
TRBD2	once	TRBV3-1/TRBV3-2	TRBJ2-3	CASSLPLAVLITDTQYF	TGTGCCAGCAGCCTCCCACTAGCGGTTCTAATCACAGATACGCAGTATTTT
TRBD1	NA	TRBV19	TRBJ1-5	CASTGTGNQPQHF	TGTGCCAGTACAGGGACAGGCAATCAGCCCCAGCATTTT
NA	NA	TRBV5-4	TRBJ2-1	CASSPEGAYNEQFF	TGTGCCAGCAGCCCAGAAGGGGCTTACAATGAGCAGTTCTTC
NA	NA	TRBV6-6	TRBJ1-2	CASSSRYPSGYTF	TGTGCCAGCAGTTCCCGGTATCCGTCAGGCTACACCTTC
TRBD1	once	TRBV28	TRBJ1-1	CASRPSGGRTEAFF	TGTGCCAGCAGACCCTCAGGGGGAAGGACTGAAGCTTTCTTT
NA	NA	TRBV4-3	TRBJ1-3	CASSQDHGDTIYF	TGCGCCAGCAGCCAAGATCACGGGGACACCATATATTTT